The 29 T cell receptor beta chains below were found in one sample sequenced in a study of somatic mutations in cytotoxic T cells in rheumatoid arthritis. TCRdb's table, derived via immunoSEQ multiplex PCR, lists solely in-frame clones and lacks some. Among some 30,000 clones, roughly 80% were seen once, and the ten largest hold 8% to 9%. Material: CD8+ T cells sorted from blood. These receptors all come from an adult with rheumatoid arthritis.

The rearrangement joins TRBV9 to TRBJ1-5, with D tentatively TRBD1 (6 bases). Trimming left V 0 bases short and J 1 base short, with 8 bases between. CDR3 size: 15 residues. Per the germline V gene, CDR1 is SGDLS and CDR2 is YYNGEE. The CDR3 region has the DNA TGTGCCAGCAGCGTAGGGGGGGCGAGCAATCAGCCCCAGCATTTT. This codes for CASSVGGASNQPQHF.

In this sample, this clone turned up a few times. The J gene is TRBJ1-2, the V gene TRBV4-2; the match to TRBD1 covers 10 bases. CDR3 size: 15 residues. The V segment lost 6 bases and the J segment 7 bases; nucleotides outside the gene matches: 11. Germline values: CDR1 LGHNA, CDR2 YNFKEQ. CDR3 loop: CASRRPGTGAGGYTF. Here the CDR3 DNA reads TGTGCCAGCAGACGTCCCGGGACAGGGGCGGGTGGCTACACCTTC.

This chain links TRBV19 with TRBJ2-1, with TRBD2 identical over 9 bases. J was trimmed by 4 bases and V by 3 bases; bases with no gene match: 7. CDR1 LNHDA and CDR2 SQIVND come from the germline V gene (reference sequence). This CDR3 has 16 amino acids. CDR3 DNA: TGTGCCAGTAGTATGGGTAGCGGGAGTGGATACAATGAGCAGTTCTTC. Its protein is CASSMGSGSGYNEQFF.

This sequence joins TRBV19 and TRBJ2-1; D gene ambiguous. Germline assignment: CDR1 LNHDA and CDR2 SQIVND (reference sequence). The V end was cut by 3 bases, the J end by 5 bases, with 20 bases between. This CDR3 contains 17 residues. CDR3 protein: CASSMGPGPRAHNEQFF. In nucleotides, the CDR3 is TGTGCCAGTAGTATGGGCCCCGGCCCCCGGGCACACAATGAGCAGTTCTTC.

This clone was observed a few times. The J gene is TRBJ1-3, the V gene TRBV10-3, with D hard to call. CDR3 length equals 13 residues. Trimming stripped 7 bases from V and 8 bases from J, with 15 bases between. Germline CDR1 is ENHRY and CDR2 is SYGVKD. CDR3 sequence: CAIKTNAKHTIYF. The CDR3 bases are TGTGCCATCAAAACAAACGCCAAGCACACCATATATTTT.

The V and J genes are TRBV5-1 and TRBJ1-1, with TRBD1 matching over 12 bases. Losses at the gene ends were 3 bases for V and 6 bases for J; bases not matched to a gene: 3. There are 14 residues in the CDR3. The germline V gene encodes CDR1 SGHRS and CDR2 YFSETQ. The CDR3 DNA sequence: TGCGCCAGCAGCTGGGGACAGGGGGCCTCTGAAGCTTTCTTT. Translated: CASSWGQGASEAFF.

The chain's CDR3 is CASSPWTSGGQSTQYF. The CDR3 DNA is TGTGCCAGCAGCCCGTGGACTAGCGGGGGTCAGAGTACGCAGTATTTT. The rearrangement uses TRBV5-4 and TRBJ2-3; 13 positions match TRBD2. CDR3 length: 16 residues. The V gene's germline CDR1 is SGHNT and CDR2 YYREEE (reference sequence). The trim removed 4 bases at V and 8 bases at J, leaving 10 bases unmatched. Based on the CDR3 plus reference TRBV5-4 and TRBJ2-3, the full variable domain is ETGVTQSPTHLIKTRGQQVTLRCSSQSGHNTVSWYQQALGQGPQFIFQYYREEENGRGNFPPRFSGLQFPNYSSELNVNALELDDSALYLCASSPWTSGGQSTQYFGPGTRLTVL.

The gene calls are TRBV6-1 and TRBJ2-7, with no clear D. CDR3 size: 11 residues. Germline assignment: CDR1 MNHNS and CDR2 SASEGT. V was trimmed by 10 bases and J by 2 bases, leaving 9 bases between them. CDR3 nucleotides: TGTGCCACCTCAGTACCCTACGAGCAGTACTTC. This encodes CATSVPYEQYF.

This clone was counted once. J is TRBJ1-6 and V is TRBV19; 9 nucleotides line up with TRBD1. The CDR3 has 16 amino acids. J was trimmed by 7 bases and V by 9 bases; bases with no gene match: 13. Germline assignment: CDR1 LNHDA and CDR2 SQIVND (reference sequence). CDR3 sequence reads: CASTFNGGQGNSPLHF. The CDR3 bases are TGTGCCAGCACCTTTAACGGTGGACAGGGGAATTCACCCCTCCACTTT. Filled out from reference TRBV19 and TRBJ1-6, the complete variable domain reads DGGITQSPKYLFRKEGQNVTLSCEQNLNHDAMYWYRQDPGQGLRLIYYSQIVNDFQKGDIAEGYSVSREKKESFPLTVTSAQKNPTAFYLCASTFNGGQGNSPLHFGNGTRLTVT.

This chain joins TRBV27 and TRBJ1-2, with 7 bases that match TRBD1. The CDR3 runs to 11 residues. Germline V CDR1 and CDR2: MNHEY, SMNVEV (reference sequence). Germline trimming cut 8 bases from V and 9 bases from J; bases unmatched to any gene: 6. The CDR3 region is CASAQGERYTF. CDR3 DNA: TGTGCCAGCGCTCAGGGGGAGCGCTACACCTTC.

The CDR3 here is CASSQPRDRGHIGELFF. CDR3 sequence (DNA): TGCGCCAGCAGCCAACCTCGGGACAGGGGGCATATCGGGGAGCTGTTTTTT. The rearrangement joins TRBV4-1 to TRBJ2-2; 12 positions match TRBD1. The length of the CDR3 is 17 residues. Germline V gives CDR1 MGHRA, CDR2 YSYEKL. The ends lost 2 bases at V and 7 bases at J; junction bases unmatched: 8.

For the CDR3, the DNA is TGTGCCAGCAGTTTAGGGCTAGCGCTCTACAATGAGCAGTTCTTC. It yields the protein CASSLGLALYNEQFF. The chain has TRBV27 and TRBJ2-1, with D possibly matching TRBD2 (6 bases). The CDR3 is 15 residues long. CDR1 and CDR2 (germline): MNHEY, SMNVEV (reference sequence). Trimming left V 2 bases short and J 3 bases short, with 11 bases between.

The chain joins TRBV13 to TRBJ1-1, with D perhaps matching TRBD1 (5 bases). The germline V gene encodes CDR1 PRHDT and CDR2 FYEKMQ (reference sequence). This CDR3 is 13 amino acids long. Trimming took off 2 bases at V and 5 bases at J, with 9 bases between the two ends. CDR3 region: CASSLWGRTEAFF. The CDR3 nucleotides are TGTGCCAGCAGCTTATGGGGACGGACTGAAGCTTTCTTT.

The J gene is TRBJ2-7, the V gene TRBV5-4, with 7 bases that match TRBD1. With 1 base clipped from V and 5 bases from J, the junction kept 3 bases outside the gene matches. Germline V CDR1 and CDR2: SGHNT, YYREEE (reference sequence). The CDR3 consists of 13 residues. CDR3 sequence: CASSLTGADEQYF. CDR3 sequence (DNA): TGTGCCAGCAGCTTGACAGGGGCCGACGAGCAGTACTTC.

V gene TRBV6-5 combines with J gene TRBJ2-7; 9 positions match TRBD2. The CDR3 consists of 15 residues. After removal of 5 bases from V and 6 bases from J, the junction contained 11 bases not matched to a gene. CDR1 and CDR2 from the germline V gene are MNHEY and SVGAGI. The CDR3 loop reads CASSAAGGAMGEQYF. The CDR3 nucleotides are TGTGCCAGCAGTGCGGCGGGGGGGGCTATGGGCGAGCAGTACTTC.

This clone has just one count. The rearrangement uses TRBV30 and TRBJ1-2, with D unresolved. V dropped 0 bases and J dropped 5 bases, with 4 bases sitting between them. The germline V gene encodes CDR1 GTSNPN and CDR2 SVGIG (reference sequence). CDR3 size: 11 residues. This chain's CDR3 is CAWSVGYGYTF. CDR3 DNA: TGTGCCTGGAGTGTTGGGTATGGCTACACCTTC.

The table lists this clone with a count of one. This rearrangement joins TRBV11-2 to TRBJ2-5; 8 bases align to TRBD2. CDR1 and CDR2 (germline): SGHAT, FQNNGV. J lost 5 bases, V lost 5 bases, and 16 bases had no gene match. The CDR3 is 17 amino acids. In DNA, the CDR3 is TGTGCCAGCAGCAGCTCTAGTGGGCGGGGGGTTCACGAGACCCAGTACTTC. It is translated as CASSSSSGRGVHETQYF.

The J gene is TRBJ2-1, the V gene TRBV7-9, with D hard to call. CDR1 SEHNR and CDR2 FQNEAQ come from the germline V gene (reference sequence). There are 12 residues in the CDR3. Trimming stripped 1 base from V and 6 bases from J, with 4 bases between. The CDR3 DNA reads TGTGCCAGCAGCTTAGTAAGCAATGAGCAGTTCTTC. Its translation: CASSLVSNEQFF.

By its share, this clone is medium-sized. This chain joins TRBV4-1 and TRBJ1-5, with D uncertain. V was clipped by 1 base and J by 4 bases, with 8 bases between them. There are 14 residues in the CDR3. Germline-derived CDR1 and CDR2 are MGHRA and YSYEKL. CDR3: CASSQARVNQPQHF. CDR3 nucleotide sequence: TGCGCCAGCAGCCAAGCGAGAGTAAATCAGCCCCAGCATTTT.

This chain uses TRBV29-1 with TRBJ2-7; possibly TRBD2 for D (6 bases). The CDR3 extends over 16 amino acids. Germline loops: CDR1 SQVTM, CDR2 ANQGSEA. V lost 0 bases and J 4 bases, leaving 19 bases between the germline ends. CDR3 loop: CSVEDRGRLETYEQYF. The CDR3 bases are TGCAGCGTTGAAGATCGGGGGAGACTCGAAACTTACGAGCAGTACTTC.

The chain joins TRBV11-3 to TRBJ2-7; 7 nucleotides match TRBD2. This CDR3 is built from 18 residues. With 5 bases clipped from V and 3 bases from J, the junction kept 19 bases outside the gene matches. Germline CDR1 is SGHNT and CDR2 is YENEEA. The CDR3 region is CASSPADWRGTIHYEQYF. CDR3 nucleotides: TGTGCCAGCAGCCCAGCCGACTGGCGGGGGACTATACACTACGAGCAGTACTTC.

This sequence joins TRBV6-6 and TRBJ2-5; possible D gene TRBD1, 5 bases. The CDR3 consists of 13 residues. CDR1 MNHNY and CDR2 SVGAGI come from the germline V gene (reference sequence). Trimming took 4 bases from V and 4 from J, leaving 10 bases between them. The CDR3 is CASSSQGTETQYF. Here the CDR3 DNA reads TGTGCCAGCAGTTCCCAGGGTACAGAGACCCAGTACTTC.

The V call is TRBV13, the J call TRBJ2-5; no firm D call. The V gene's germline CDR1 is PRHDT and CDR2 FYEKMQ (reference sequence). The CDR3 loop spans 14 amino acids. Trimming took off 5 bases at V and 0 bases at J, with 10 bases between the two ends. CDR3: CASSPRLDQETQYF. DNA of the CDR3: TGTGCCAGCAGCCCCCGACTGGACCAAGAGACCCAGTACTTC.

The chain couples TRBV27 to TRBJ2-6, with D unclear. The CDR3 sequence is 15 residues long. Per the germline V gene, CDR1 is MNHEY and CDR2 is SMNVEV (reference sequence). Trimming removed 2 bases at V and 0 bases at J, with 5 bases between. CDR3 residues: CASSLVGSGANVLTF. CDR3 coding DNA: TGTGCCAGCAGTTTAGTGGGCTCTGGGGCCAACGTCCTGACTTTC.

The chain recombines TRBV13 with TRBJ1-1; tentative D call: TRBD1 (6 bases). The CDR3 spans 16 residues. Trimming left V 5 bases short and J 0 bases short, with 16 bases between. In germline, CDR1 is PRHDT, CDR2 FYEKMQ (reference sequence). The CDR3 is CASSRRGAEVNTEAFF. CDR3 DNA: TGTGCCAGCAGCCGACGGGGGGCCGAGGTGAACACTGAAGCTTTCTTT.

The chain links TRBV27 to TRBJ2-1; no reliable D call. The CDR3 totals 14 residues. CDR1 and CDR2 (germline): MNHEY, SMNVEV (reference sequence). Trimming stripped 3 bases from V and 3 bases from J, with 9 bases between. CDR3 nucleotides: TGTGCCAGCAGTTTGAACTCGGACTACAATGAGCAGTTCTTC. This gives the protein CASSLNSDYNEQFF.

The rearrangement joins TRBV19 to TRBJ2-1; 10 bases map to TRBD2. The germline CDR1 and CDR2 sequences are LNHDA and SQIVND (reference sequence). This CDR3 is built from 16 residues. The V segment lost 3 bases and the J segment 2 bases; nucleotides outside the gene matches: 4. The DNA for the CDR3 is TGTGCCAGTAGTATTAGCGGGAGGAGGGCCTACAATGAGCAGTTCTTC. Translating it yields CASSISGRRAYNEQFF.

The CDR3 sequence is CASSEAGTYNEQFF. CDR3 DNA sequence: TGTGCCAGCAGTGAAGCAGGGACCTACAATGAGCAGTTCTTC. The rearrangement joins TRBV2 to TRBJ2-1; D is ambiguous. Trimming left V 0 bases short and J 2 bases short, with 5 bases between. Germline CDR1 is SNHLY and CDR2 is FYNNEI. The CDR3 covers 14 residues.

The chain joins TRBV9 to TRBJ1-3; D might be TRBD1 (5 bases). Germline CDR1 is SGDLS and CDR2 is YYNGEE. The CDR3 has 15 residues. Trimming shortened V by 4 bases and J by 5 bases, and 16 bases separated the two germline ends. This CDR3 reads CASSPQGTGRNTIYF. CDR3 coding DNA: TGTGCCAGCAGCCCTCAGGGCACGGGAAGAAACACCATATATTTT.